This entry lists 22 T cell receptor beta chains sequenced from one sample in a study of blood T cell repertoires in COVID-19. Only in-frame clones appear in the TCRdb table, and some are missing; sequencing was by immunoSEQ multiplex PCR. Among about 220,000 clones listed, 75% to 85% were seen once. Sequenced sample: peripheral blood. These receptors were obtained from a human donor in a cohort sampled during active COVID-19.

The V call is TRBV7-3, the J call TRBJ2-5; 7 bases agree with TRBD1. The germline gives CDR1 SGHTA, CDR2 FQGTGA. The CDR3 consists of 14 residues. J gave up 2 bases and V 5 bases, and 5 bases lay outside the gene matches. The CDR3 region has the DNA TGTGCCAGCAGCGCGACAGGGATACAAGAGACCCAGTACTTC. This codes for CASSATGIQETQYF.

This chain links TRBV5-6 with TRBJ1-2; a possible D gene is TRBD1 (5 bases). The germline V gene encodes CDR1 SGHDT and CDR2 YYEEEE. V was clipped by 2 bases and J by 6 bases, with 14 bases between them. The CDR3 is 14 amino acids. The CDR3 DNA reads as TGTGCCAGCAGCTTCCTGGAGGGGCTGGATGGCTACACCTTC. Translating it yields CASSFLEGLDGYTF.

V usage is TRBV6-6 and J usage is TRBJ2-3; 12 nucleotides line up with TRBD1. This CDR3 region has 17 residues. Trimming took 5 bases from V and 5 from J; bases not matched to a gene: 11. Per germline, CDR1 MNHNY and CDR2 SVGAGI (reference sequence). As DNA, the CDR3 is TGTGCCAGCAGTCAAACTCCGGGACAGGGGGCAGGAGATACGCAGTATTTT. Amino acids: CASSQTPGQGAGDTQYF.

This chain uses TRBV5-1 with TRBJ2-7, with D perhaps TRBD2 (5 bases). The germline CDR1 and CDR2 sequences are SGHRS and YFSETQ. This CDR3 has 20 amino acids. Trimming took off 4 bases at V and 2 bases at J, with 31 bases between the two ends. The CDR3 loop is CASSIKSQLRTAKAAYEQYF. The CDR3 DNA sequence: TGCGCCAGCAGCATCAAATCCCAATTAAGGACTGCTAAGGCCGCCTACGAGCAGTACTTC.

The CDR3 DNA follows: TGTGCCAGCAGTTTCTGGGAGGCGGACACTGAAGCTTTCTTT. Its protein is CASSFWEADTEAFF. V gene TRBV28 combines with J gene TRBJ1-1; D is unresolved. Trimming cost V 3 bases and J 3 bases, with 11 bases left between them. CDR1 and CDR2 (germline): MDHEN, SYDVKM. This CDR3 is built from 14 residues.

The chain uses TRBV4-2 and TRBJ2-2; 11 positions match TRBD1. The CDR3 totals 19 residues. V was pared by 0 bases and J by 6 bases, with 12 bases of the junction left unmatched. Germline V gives CDR1 LGHNA, CDR2 YNFKEQ. CDR3 amino acids: CASSQERISGTGGSGELFF. Written as DNA, the CDR3 is TGTGCCAGCAGCCAAGAAAGGATCTCCGGGACAGGGGGATCCGGGGAGCTGTTTTTT.

This chain links TRBV15 with TRBJ1-5; D is uncertain. Germline values: CDR1 LNHNV, CDR2 YYDKDF (reference sequence). This CDR3 region has 16 residues. V lost 1 base and J lost 3, with 13 bases in between. The CDR3 is CATSRANTEYNQPQHF. CDR3 DNA sequence: TGTGCCACCAGCAGAGCGAACACCGAATACAATCAGCCCCAGCATTTT.

The gene calls are TRBV18 and TRBJ2-3, with 10 bases that match TRBD2. The V gene end was trimmed by 6 bases and the J gene end by 4 bases; junction bases not matched to a gene: 10. Germline V CDR1 and CDR2: KGHSH, LQKENI. This CDR3 has 16 amino acids. The CDR3 nucleotides read TGTGCCAGCTCCCCAAGTACTAGCGGGAAGTCAGATACGCAGTATTTT. Residues: CASSPSTSGKSDTQYF.

The CDR3 region is CASSPWRATSETQYF. The CDR3 nucleotides are TGTGCCAGCAGTCCCTGGAGGGCCACCTCCGAGACCCAGTACTTC. This chain uses TRBV6-6 with TRBJ2-5, with D tentatively TRBD2 (6 bases). Germline lookup yields CDR1 MNHNY and CDR2 SVGAGI (reference sequence). CDR3 size: 15 residues. Trimming shortened V by 5 bases and J by 5 bases, and 18 bases separated the two germline ends.

The genes are TRBV5-1 and TRBJ2-7, with 7 bases that match TRBD1. The CDR3 loop spans 14 amino acids. After removal of 0 bases from V and 3 bases from J, the junction contained 3 bases not matched to a gene. CDR1 is SGHRS, CDR2 YFSETQ, per germline. This chain's CDR3 is CASSLAGGNYEQYF. CDR3 sequence (DNA): TGCGCCAGCAGCTTGGCAGGGGGAAACTACGAGCAGTACTTC. The full variable domain, with the rest looked up from reference TRBV5-1 and TRBJ2-7, is KAGVTQTPRYLIKTRGQQVTLSCSPISGHRSVSWYQQTPGQGLQFLFEYFSETQRNKGNFPGRFSGRQFSNSRSEMNVSTLELGDSALYLCASSLAGGNYEQYFGPGTRLTVT.

CDR3 DNA: TGCGCCAGCAGCTTGGTGGGCGGGTATTCAGATACGCAGTATTTT. Protein sequence: CASSLVGGYSDTQYF. The chain couples TRBV5-1 to TRBJ2-3; possible D gene TRBD2, 5 bases. CDR1 and CDR2 from the germline V gene are SGHRS and YFSETQ. The CDR3 runs to 15 residues. The V and J ends lost 0 bases and 4 bases respectively, with 12 bases between them.

The chain links TRBV6-5 to TRBJ2-7; 9 bases line up with TRBD1. The CDR3 sequence is 13 residues long. V was pared by 5 bases and J by 11 bases, with 10 bases of the junction left unmatched. Germline V gene lookup returns CDR1 MNHEY and CDR2 SVGAGI. CDR3 DNA: TGTGCCAGCAGTCCCTCCGGACAGGGGTGGGAGTACTTC. This encodes CASSPSGQGWEYF.

Only a few counts were recorded for this clone. This chain joins TRBV7-2 and TRBJ1-3; D ambiguous. Trimming removed 1 base at V and 5 bases at J, with 9 bases between. Germline V gene lookup returns CDR1 SGHTA and CDR2 FQGNSA. This CDR3 contains 14 residues. The CDR3 DNA reads as TGTGCCAGCAGCTTAGACCGCGGGCGAAACACCATATATTTT. Translation gives CASSLDRGRNTIYF. The entire variable domain, with the rest obtained from reference TRBV7-2 and TRBJ1-3, is as follows: GAGVSQSPSNKVTEKGKDVELRCDPISGHTALYWYRQSLGQGLEFLIYFQGNSAPDKSGLPSDRFSAERTGGSVSTLTIQRTQQEDSAVYLCASSLDRGRNTIYFGEGSWLTVV.

The rearrangement uses TRBV7-2 and TRBJ1-5, with a possible D match to TRBD1 (6 bases). This CDR3 has 15 amino acids. CDR1 is SGHTA, CDR2 FQGNSA, per germline. V lost 1 base and J lost 3, with 10 bases in between. CDR3 sequence: CASSLGRTDNQPQHF. The CDR3 DNA is TGTGCCAGCAGCTTAGGTAGGACAGACAATCAGCCCCAGCATTTT.

The V gene is TRBV25-1, the J gene TRBJ1-5; D not certain. V gave up 2 bases and J gave up 6 bases, with 5 bases separating them. CDR3 length equals 12 residues. The germline CDR1 and CDR2 sequences are MGHDK and SYGVNS. CDR3 coding DNA: TGTGCCAGCAGTGAAGGCAGTCAGCCCCAGCATTTT. This gives the protein CASSEGSQPQHF.

The chain joins TRBV27 to TRBJ2-7, with 10 bases aligning to TRBD2. Unmatched junction bases numbered 9, after V lost 7 bases and J lost 6 bases. Germline V gene lookup returns CDR1 MNHEY and CDR2 SMNVEV (reference sequence). The CDR3 extends over 14 amino acids. This CDR3 reads CASTQGLAVGEQYF. CDR3 bases: TGTGCCAGCACCCAAGGACTAGCGGTTGGCGAGCAGTACTTC.

In its sample, this clone was seen a few times. The chain uses TRBV2 and TRBJ1-6; TRBD1 aligns across 10 bases. Trimming at V came to 8 bases and at J to 8 bases, leaving 6 bases not matched to a gene. Germline V CDR1 and CDR2: SNHLY, FYNNEI. This CDR3 comprises 14 residues. The CDR3 protein is CASRGTGEDSPLHF. Here the CDR3 DNA reads TGTGCCAGCCGAGGGACAGGGGAGGATTCACCCCTCCACTTT.

The chain employs TRBV3-1 (or the pseudogene TRBV3-2) and TRBJ1-6; 8 bases are a match to TRBD1. The germline gives CDR1 LGHDT, CDR2 YNNKEL (reference sequence). The junction had 6 bases not matched to a gene; V was cut back by 4 bases and J by 10 bases. The CDR3 sequence is 14 residues long. CDR3 sequence: CASSPETGVSPLHF. CDR3 bases: TGTGCCAGCAGCCCGGAGACAGGGGTGTCACCCCTCCACTTT.

This rearrangement joins TRBV6-1 to TRBJ1-3; a weak D match, TRBD1 (5 bases). Germline V gives CDR1 MNHNS, CDR2 SASEGT. The CDR3 runs to 13 residues. The ends were cut back, 4 bases at V and 4 bases at J, with 8 bases in the middle. The DNA of the CDR3 is TGTGCCAGCAGTGGGGGACTGGGAAACACCATATATTTT. Its protein is CASSGGLGNTIYF.

The chain links TRBV5-1 to TRBJ1-6; 9 bases are shared with TRBD1. Germline-derived CDR1 and CDR2 are SGHRS and YFSETQ. J lost 8 bases, V lost 4 bases, and 13 bases had no gene match. There are 17 residues in the CDR3. The CDR3 sequence is CASSSALGGTGHSPLHF. CDR3 in DNA: TGCGCCAGCAGCAGTGCCTTGGGGGGGACAGGGCATTCACCCCTCCACTTT.

The chain links TRBV30 to TRBJ1-4, with D possibly matching TRBD1 (5 bases). This CDR3 is 15 amino acids long. Germline V CDR1 and CDR2: GTSNPN, SVGIG (reference sequence). The V end lost 0 bases, the J end lost 6 bases, and 14 bases lay between the germline ends. DNA for the CDR3: TGTGCCTGGAGTGTACTCGGGGGTGGGGATGAAAAACTGTTTTTT. Translated, it gives CAWSVLGGGDEKLFF.

The J gene is TRBJ1-2, the V gene TRBV3-1 (or the pseudogene TRBV3-2); a possible D gene is TRBD1 (6 bases). This CDR3 is built from 14 residues. Germline loops: CDR1 LGHDT, CDR2 YNNKEL (reference sequence). V was trimmed by 3 bases and J by 3 bases, leaving 11 bases between them. This chain's CDR3 is CASSHQGYDYGYTF. The CDR3 DNA sequence: TGTGCCAGCAGCCACCAGGGGTACGACTATGGCTACACCTTC.